Each of the 17 T cell receptor beta chains below was sequenced from the same sample in a study of T cell repertoires in cytomegalovirus infection. MiXCR was run by TCRdb on the reads, yielding one entry per CDR3 protein. The table has 200,000 to 250,000 distinct CDR3 sequences, under 8.5% seen once. Sequencing was performed on PBMCs. The receptors were sampled from a human donor in good health (CMV status not recorded). Some clones in this sample may be carry-over from other donors' samples.

This clonotype was detected many times. The gene calls are TRBV6-6 and TRBJ1-5; D is uncertain. Deletions cut 0 bases from V and 3 bases from J, with 6 bases between. Germline CDR1 is MNHNY and CDR2 is SVGAGI (reference sequence). The CDR3 is 14 residues long. Here the CDR3 reads CASSYSSFNQPQHF. The DNA for the CDR3 is TGTGCCAGCAGTTACTCTTCTTTCAATCAGCCCCAGCATTTT.

In this sample, this clonotype turned up many times. This sequence joins TRBV7-2 and TRBJ2-1; 10 nucleotides match TRBD2. V lost 2 bases to trimming and J lost 0 bases; unmatched junction nucleotides: 1. Germline loops: CDR1 SGHTA, CDR2 FQGNSA. The CDR3 contains 16 residues. The CDR3 region is CASSLQRGGSYNEQFF. Written as DNA, the CDR3 is TGTGCCAGCAGCTTACAGCGGGGGGGCTCCTACAATGAGCAGTTCTTC.

This clonotype has at least ten counts. The gene calls are TRBV7-2 and TRBJ1-1; D is unresolved. CDR1 SGHTA and CDR2 FQGNSA come from the germline V gene. Trimming pared 5 bases from V and 0 bases from J, leaving 13 bases between. There are 15 residues in the CDR3. The CDR3 DNA reads as TGTGCCAGCAGCCGGGGTGCGGGTATGAACACTGAAGCTTTCTTT. It codes for CASSRGAGMNTEAFF.

This clonotype was seen many times. The DNA for the CDR3 is TGTGCCAGCAGTTATAGAACATACTCCTACGAGCAGTACTTC. It is translated as CASSYRTYSYEQYF. The chain combines TRBV6-2 or TRBV6-3 with TRBJ2-7; no definite D call. This CDR3 contains 14 residues. The germline V gene has CDR1 MNHEY and CDR2 SVGEGT. The V end lost 3 bases, the J end lost 0 bases, and 9 bases lay between the germline ends.

In its sample, this clonotype was seen many times. The rearrangement links TRBV6-2 or TRBV6-3 to TRBJ2-5; D unclear. Germline V lookup: CDR1 MNHEY, CDR2 SVGEGT. The length of the CDR3 is 13 residues. The ends were cut back, 5 bases at V and 3 bases at J, with 10 bases in the middle. The CDR3 sequence: CASSAWSKETQYF. In nucleotides, the CDR3 is TGTGCCAGCAGTGCGTGGTCCAAAGAGACCCAGTACTTC.

V is TRBV12-5 and J is TRBJ1-5, with 9 bases identical to TRBD1. There are 18 residues in the CDR3. Germline V gene data show CDR1 as LGHNT and CDR2 as FRNRAP. Germline trimming cut 3 bases from V and 3 bases from J; bases unmatched to any gene: 12. The CDR3 here is CASGLDISGTGNNQPQHF. The CDR3 DNA follows: TGTGCTAGTGGTTTAGACATCTCCGGGACAGGGAACAATCAGCCCCAGCATTTT.

This clonotype showed up many times. The chain joins TRBV7-8 to TRBJ2-1, with D unresolved. V lost 4 bases to trimming and J lost 6 bases, with 10 bases between them. Germline CDR1 is SGHVS and CDR2 is FQNEAQ. The CDR3 consists of 13 residues. CDR3 nucleotides: TGTGCCAGCAGCTCCGGACCACTCAATGAGCAGTTCTTC. Amino acids: CASSSGPLNEQFF.

This clonotype has at least ten counts. J is TRBJ1-4 and V is TRBV7-2; no clear D gene. Between the trimmed V and J ends, which lost 5 bases and 4 bases, there was a span of 14 bases. Germline lookup yields CDR1 SGHTA and CDR2 FQGNSA. The CDR3 consists of 15 residues. CDR3 DNA sequence: TGTGCCAGCAGCGTGGGCCCGGCCCTTAATGAAAAACTGTTTTTT. Its protein is CASSVGPALNEKLFF.

This clonotype was counted between two and nine times. This chain connects TRBV29-1 to TRBJ2-3; 12 nucleotides agree with TRBD2. The CDR3 has 16 residues. V was pared by 1 base and J by 2 bases, with 4 bases of the junction left unmatched. The V gene's germline CDR1 is SQVTM and CDR2 ANQGSEA. The CDR3 coding sequence is TGCAGCGTTGAAGTGCTAGCGGGGGGGAACACAGATACGCAGTATTTT. It encodes CSVEVLAGGNTDTQYF.

The chain couples TRBV20-1 to TRBJ1-1; tentatively, D is TRBD1 (5 bases). CDR1 is DFQATT and CDR2 is SNEGSKA in the germline V gene (reference sequence). CDR3 length: 13 residues. Trimming removed 1 base at V and 1 base at J, with 7 bases between. The CDR3 reads CSARGDGNTEAFF. In DNA, the CDR3 is TGCAGTGCTAGAGGGGACGGGAACACTGAAGCTTTCTTT.

This clonotype was observed at least ten times. V gene TRBV28 combines with J gene TRBJ1-6; 8 bases match TRBD1. Germline-derived CDR1 and CDR2 are MDHEN and SYDVKM. The CDR3 length is 16 residues. Unmatched junction bases numbered 11, after V lost 6 bases and J lost 7 bases. CDR3 nucleotides: TGTGCCAGCAGCTACCCCGGACAGGGAACGAATTCACCCCTCCACTTT. Its protein is CASSYPGQGTNSPLHF.

Of note for this clonotype: The CDR3 does not close with the conserved phenylalanine or tryptophan, likely indicating a read error. V gene TRBV5-1 combines with J gene TRBJ2-7; D might be TRBD1 (7 bases). CDR3 length: 16 residues. V dropped 0 bases and J dropped 4 bases, with 17 bases sitting between them. Germline CDR1 SGHRS, CDR2 YFSETQ. The CDR3 here is CASSLDLAGGIYEQYI. DNA of the CDR3: TGCGCCAGCAGCTTGGATTTGGCAGGGGGGATATACGAGCAGTACATC.

This clonotype occurred a few times. V and J are TRBV5-1 and TRBJ1-1; D gene uncertain. In germline, CDR1 is SGHRS, CDR2 YFSETQ. The ends were cut back, 0 bases at V and 0 bases at J, with 12 bases in the middle. The CDR3 loop spans 16 amino acids. The CDR3 DNA follows: TGCGCCAGCAGCTTGGATCATCCGAATATGAACACTGAAGCTTTCTTT. Residues: CASSLDHPNMNTEAFF.

This clonotype was recorded at least ten times. V and J are TRBV9 and TRBJ1-2, with D perhaps TRBD1 (5 bases). V was cut by 3 bases and J by 4 bases, with 19 bases left in between. The CDR3 extends over 16 amino acids. Germline V CDR1 and CDR2: SGDLS, YYNGEE. CDR3 coding DNA: TGTGCCAGCAGCGCACGCCGGACCGGGGCTACCTATGGCTACACCTTC. The encoded protein is CASSARRTGATYGYTF. Supplemented by reference TRBV9 and TRBJ1-2, the full variable domain reads DSGVTQTPKHLITATGQRVTLRCSPRSGDLSVYWYQQSLDQGLQFLIQYYNGEERAKGNILERFSAQQFPDLHSELNLSSLELGDSALYFCASSARRTGATYGYTFGSGTRLTVV.

This clonotype was counted a few times. V usage is TRBV5-1 and J usage is TRBJ1-2; 9 bases are shared with TRBD1. Germline trimming cut 3 bases from V and 2 bases from J; bases unmatched to any gene: 5. The CDR3 has 15 residues. Germline V lookup: CDR1 SGHRS, CDR2 YFSETQ. CDR3 amino acids: CASSSTGGVNYGYTF. The DNA of the CDR3 is TGCGCCAGCAGCTCGACAGGGGGAGTGAACTATGGCTACACCTTC.

This clonotype appeared many times. This chain uses TRBV20-1 with TRBJ2-5; D might be TRBD1 or TRBD2, each matching 5 bases. This CDR3 region has 12 residues. V dropped 0 bases and J dropped 5 bases, with 7 bases sitting between them. Germline V gene lookup returns CDR1 DFQATT and CDR2 SNEGSKA (reference sequence). The CDR3: CSARDRDETQYF. The CDR3, as DNA: TGCAGTGCTAGAGATCGGGACGAGACCCAGTACTTC.

This clonotype has more than one count but fewer than ten. V gene TRBV29-1 combines with J gene TRBJ1-1; D perhaps matches TRBD1 (6 bases). CDR3 length: 16 residues. The germline V gene encodes CDR1 SQVTM and CDR2 ANQGSEA. V shed 4 bases and J shed 2 bases, with 20 bases lying between them. The CDR3 region has the DNA TGCAGCGTTGTTGCCGGTGGGTCAGGGGCTAACACTGAAGCTTTCTTT. As protein: CSVVAGGSGANTEAFF.